This T cell receptor (beta chain) appears in the sequencing data of a study of identical twins. This CDR3 comprises 14 residues. With 6 bases clipped from V and 3 bases from J, the junction kept 6 bases outside the gene matches. Germline V CDR1 and CDR2: LGHDT, YNNKEL (reference sequence). Unique molecular identifiers were present on the cDNA, which also gained a universal primer site by template switching. TCRdb reprocessed the 5' RACE reads with MiXCR, giving one entry per CDR3 protein. Of 240,000 or so distinct CDR3 sequences in the sample, approximately 12% were seen once. These sequences were also reported in another study, on yellow fever vaccine responses in identical twins.

The receptor's source is a woman aged 18-30 years in good health. The specimen was memory (CD45RO+) T cells sorted from blood. The J gene is TRBJ2-5, the V gene TRBV3-1; the match to TRBD2 covers 8 bases. This CDR3 is CASRDTAGEETQYF. The CDR3 nucleotides are TGTGCCAGCAGGGACACAGCGGGGGAAGAGACCCAGTACTTC.